The entry below gives a single TCR beta chain sequence along with its context. Its binding antigen is unknown. Base qualities are not recorded, but no much larger clone differs from it by a single base. The CDR3 has 16 amino acids, counting the end cysteine and phenylalanine. The entry retains the CDR3 DNA only, 48 bases that are in frame from base 1. V is trimmed back by 2 bases and J by 5 bases, and the junction contains 6 bases that no gene match accounts for. For CDR1 and CDR2, the germline V gene lists MNHEY and SVGAGI. Library preparation was by the immunoSEQ multiplex PCR assay. For the multiplex PCR, a mixture combining 60 forward primers for TCR Vbeta segments and 13 reverse primers for TCR Jbeta segments was used. Amplification of the CDR3 region of rearranged TCR beta genes was performed with a multiplex PCR assay on genomic DNA. On the Illumina HiSeq System, the amplified TCR beta libraries were sequenced as 87-base-pair reads. Turning to the authors' computational methods: In a later analysis, 80 million or so unique TCR beta chains were counted across the roughly 670 repertoires, and some 10 million of these chains were shared by at least two donors. Raw reads were error-corrected and collapsed into unique sequences by a nearest-neighbor algorithm in which closely related sequences were merged to remove PCR and sequencing errors. To assign V, D and J gene segments, CDR3 sequences were aligned to IMGT reference sequences. For a sequence to be retained, at least a six-nucleotide match to both a V gene segment and a J gene segment was required. A rearrangement was called productive if the CDR3 had no stop codons and remained in frame with V and J, and every other rearrangement was called non-productive. Following IMGT convention, CDR3 was defined as the stretch from the second conserved V-encoded cysteine to the conserved J-encoded phenylalanine. The earlier analysis of 550 to 650 of the donors excluded any sequence lacking an unambiguous match to a single V gene segment. An earlier analysis of around 600 of the donors classified V segments as functional when productive rearrangements were above 56.7% and as segregating when the standard deviation between donors was above 5%. A statistical classification framework was built to diagnose cytomegalovirus status from the catalog of TCR beta chain sequences. A later analysis assigned V and J genes by comparing TCR nucleotide sequences with IMGT/GENE-DB human TR gene sequences. The TCRdist pipeline was used in a later analysis to assign CDR3 sequences and most-parsimonious VDJ recombination scenarios. In a later analysis, every TCR beta chain was defined by the combination of its CDR3 amino acid sequence and its V-gene family, and reads without a unique V-gene family were dropped. In a later analysis, 500 to 650 highly shared, low-generation-probability nucleotide sequences were removed to address suspected cross-contamination and a sequencing artifact. For each public chain, a later analysis derived a clonal expansion index from normalized ranks of inferred template counts within each repertoire. In a later analysis, generation probabilities were computed with a VDJ recombination model fitted to out-of-frame rearrangements, and the resulting probabilities were checked against IGoR. In a later analysis, TCR-TCR, TCR-HLA and TCR-CMV co-occurrence was scored with hypergeometric tests, and a repertoire-size bias correction was applied to TCR pairs. A later analysis estimated false discovery rates by permuting HLA or CMV assignments 20 times. In a later analysis, co-occurring TCRs were grouped using DBSCAN, with TCRdist sequence similarity added in when clustering inside HLA-allele-positive subsets. Repertoires with fewer than 30,000 or more than 120,000 public chains were left out of co-occurrence clustering, as were a few repertoires with anomalous nucleotide sharing. Held by TCRdb, this immuneACCESS table contains in-frame sequences only and omits some clones. Under half of the omission traces to an unresolved V gene where checked; the cause of the rest is unknown. V, J and clone size derive from that table, while D and trimming were established from the DNA sequence. The sample data list approximately 150,000 clones, and 73% of these were observed just once. The top ten constitute around 1.6% of the sample.

The sample is drawn from a study of cytomegalovirus exposure and HLA in healthy donors (dated by TCRdb to between 2016 and 2019). Describing the broader study: An earlier analysis of some 600 of the donors reported 276 Gb of sequence data and 117 million unique TCR beta sequences obtained from roughly 180 million T cells. In addition to the first cohort of 666 subjects, a separate validation cohort of 120 different subjects was used. All discovery cohort repertoires had been generated using a single sequencing platform. Donor age, sex, ethnicity and CMV serostatus were compiled alongside the repertoire data. Rather than drawing on any new phenotypic data, the later analysis identified candidate immune exposures from TCR beta sequences and the way those sequences occurred across donors. Both class I and class II loci were covered by HLA typing, at four-digit resolution. A later analysis re-examined previously published TCR beta repertoires from hundreds of donors and added high-resolution HLA genotyping to investigate patterns of TCR occurrence. Among roughly 400 genotyped donors of the cohort, an average of approximately 230,000 unique TCR beta nucleotide sequences were sequenced per donor, 15% to 20% of them non-productive. A later genetic analysis took genome-wide SNP genotypes for about three fifths of the 666 donors and used that subset as a discovery cohort. Of the roughly 400 genotyped donors, roughly 76% were placed in the genetic ancestry cluster associated with self-reported Caucasian donors. Using immunosequencing, the study profiled T cell repertoires from 500 to 800 subjects and related those repertoires to cytomegalovirus serostatus. Typing coverage differed by locus: A, B, C, DRB1 and DQB1 were typed in roughly 620-630 donors, DQA1 in around 500, DPA1 in 600 to 610, and DPB1 in 450 to 490. The study aimed to test whether cataloging public T cell receptors could reveal signatures of past pathogen exposure. To predict cytomegalovirus infection status, the study brought together high-throughput TCR immunosequencing, statistical association of individual TCRs with disease status, and machine learning. Because of strong linkage in the cohort, 4 to 6 DR-DQ haplotypes were treated as single units for association and clustering. An early release covering 550 to 650 HLA-typed donors comprised approximately 290 gigabases of sequencing data and some 79 million unique TCR sequences. An earlier analysis of around 580 of the donors used high-throughput TCR beta sequencing to judge whether each TCR beta V gene segment behaved as functional or pseudogenic. The paper as a whole reports these results and caveats: A later genetic analysis associated a missense DCLRE1C variant with V-gene and J-gene trimming of TCR beta chains, and an independent cohort replicated the association. Linkage disequilibrium might explain the correlated functional status among segregating V segments, but an unknown experimental factor could not be excluded. In an earlier analysis of some 500 of the donors, most TCR beta V segments appeared in productive rearrangements about 90% or about 30% of the time, broadly matching IMGT annotations. According to a later analysis, most CMV-associated TCR beta chains appeared to be HLA-restricted, and the HLA associations seemed to be driven largely by CMV exposure. Roughly uniform sequencing depth across donors was assumed in presence/absence analyses, although this assumption may not hold. Three of the identified cytomegalovirus-associated TCR beta chains were confirmed in vitro to be specific for cytomegalovirus antigens. The only immune exposure information available for the cohort was CMV serostatus. A later genetic analysis reported fewer N-insertions in productive TCRs among donors in an Asian-associated ancestry cluster than the roughly 640-donor mean. At a false discovery rate of 0.05, a later analysis linked 15,000 to 20,000 TCR beta sequences to specific HLA alleles. In the study, 150 to 200 TCR beta chains were listed as associated with cytomegalovirus. Because HLA typing was unavailable for some donors at each locus, only the typed subset was used in association tests. The classifier was reported to diagnose cytomegalovirus status with high specificity and sensitivity in both the original cohort and the validation cohort. A further reported finding was that TCR beta sequences accurately predicted the HLA-A and HLA-B alleles for most subjects in the first cohort. Most TCR sequences were seen in very few donors, while some public TCRs were found in many individuals. A later analysis found that HLA-associated TCR beta chains were more clonally expanded and had lower generation probabilities than equally common non-associated chains. Assigning TCR associations to individual alleles was difficult when HLA alleles, especially DR and DQ, strongly co-occurred. Only TCR beta chains were sequenced in this cohort, and the absence of alpha or paired-chain data limited detectable features. About 17 rarely observed V segments, including chromosome 9 orphons, were excluded from the earlier analysis of about 500 of the donors because counts were too low. A later analysis reported that several top co-occurrence clusters appeared linked to parvovirus B19, influenza, CMV and Epstein-Barr virus. According to a later analysis, TCR association rates differed among HLA loci, with DRB1 alleles showing the most associated TCRs and HLA-C alleles showing the fewest. Some IMGT-functional V segments, including TRBV6-2 and TRBV6-3, could not be told apart with the 87-base-pair reads, so those segments were excluded. A cluster of highly shared sequence variants was judged likely to represent a technical artifact of the sequencing pipeline. It was suggested by the authors that the approach could potentially be generalized to other disease states and immunological phenotypes.

In total, around 600 healthy bone marrow donors made up the cohort. All cohort members were sampled while nominally healthy, although unrecorded immune exposures were likely present. The donor tested CMV seronegative, placing the donor among the 352 seronegative members of the cohort. Every donor gave a peripheral blood sample, and the peripheral blood mononuclear cells from that sample were used for TCR beta sequencing. Genomic DNA extraction from the blood cell samples was performed with the Qiagen DNeasy Blood Extraction Kit. The TCR comes from a woman aged 18-35 years in good health and CMV-seronegative. The chain is encoded by TRBV6-5 joined to TRBJ2-2; 9 bases in between match TRBD2. Sequencing used PBMCs. In nucleotides, the sequence is TGTGCCAGCAGTTACGGGGCTAGCGGGACTACCGGGGAGCTGTTTTTT. This yields the protein CASSYGASGTTGELFF.